These 8 T cell receptor beta chains originate from one sample sequenced in a study of T cells in Graves' hyperthyroidism and ophthalmopathy (dated by TCRdb to between 2019 and 2020). Receptors were amplified or captured by multiplex PCR. TCRdb names Illumina HiSeq 2000 as the instrument used. The TCR beta CDR3 regions were amplified from RNA transcripts. The TCR CDR3 was subjected to a first round of RT-PCR using the HTBI primer set and the Qiagen OneStep RT-PCR kit. The public sequencing data were trimmed at Q25 with fastp and processed into clonotypes with MiXCR by TCRdb, which kept only in-frame beta chains. Each CDR3 protein appears once, grouped with its most common genes and DNA. For this sample the table gives hundreds of thousands of distinct CDR3 sequences, of which less than 15% were detected only once. The top ten clonotypes cover 9.2% of the sample. Sequencing was performed on blood. The receptors were gathered from a woman younger than 30 with Graves' hyperthyroidism.

Details on this clonotype: A read error is possible here, since a much larger clone lies one base away. J is TRBJ1-1 and V is TRBV6-1; D is unclear. Germline lookup yields CDR1 MNHNS and CDR2 SASEGT. This CDR3 has 14 amino acids. CDR3: CPSSEDTEVTEAFF. The CDR3 nucleotides are TGTCCCAGCAGTGAAGATACGGAGGTCACTGAAGCTTTCTTT.

In this sample, this clonotype turned up many times. The rearrangement links TRBV5-1 to TRBJ2-7; 8 bases fit TRBD1. The trim removed 6 bases at V and 5 bases at J, leaving 13 bases unmatched. The CDR3 contains 15 residues. Per germline, CDR1 SGHRS and CDR2 YFSETQ. CDR3 bases: TGCGCCAGCACCCTTCAGGGACAGGCCAGAAACGAGCAGTACTTC. This codes for CASTLQGQARNEQYF.

This clonotype showed up just once. Being one base from a much bigger clone, this may be a read error. This chain uses TRBV10-3 with TRBJ1-2; 10 bases are shared with TRBD1. The germline CDR1 and CDR2 sequences are ENHRY and SYGVKD. Germline trimming cut 5 bases from V and 0 bases from J; bases unmatched to any gene: 9. There are 17 residues in the CDR3. The CDR3 loop reads CAISPGTGALSNYGYTF. The CDR3 DNA sequence: TGTGCCATCAGTCCCGGGACAGGGGCTCTCTCTAACTATGGCTACACCTTC.

This clonotype has a count of ten or more. J is TRBJ1-1 and V is TRBV12-3 or TRBV12-4; D uncertain. The ends were cut back, 2 bases at V and 0 bases at J, with 7 bases in the middle. The CDR3 covers 14 residues. Written as DNA, the CDR3 is TGTGCCAGCAGTTTAAGGGAAATGAACACTGAAGCTTTCTTT. As protein: CASSLREMNTEAFF.

This chain joins TRBV7-2 and TRBJ2-5; perhaps TRBD1 as D (6 bases). V dropped 7 bases and J dropped 2 bases, with 8 bases sitting between them. The CDR3 runs 12 residues. CDR1 is SGHTA, CDR2 FQGNSA, per germline. Here the CDR3 reads CASKGQQETQYF. The CDR3, as DNA: TGTGCCAGCAAAGGACAGCAAGAGACCCAGTACTTC.

The J gene is TRBJ1-5, the V gene TRBV20-1; tentatively, D is TRBD1 (6 bases). CDR3 length: 15 residues. Germline V gene lookup returns CDR1 DFQATT and CDR2 SNEGSKA (reference sequence). Trimming left V 4 bases short and J 2 bases short, with 15 bases between. The CDR3 region has the DNA TGCAGTGCTACCAAGCAGGGGTATGGCAATCAGCCCCAGCATTTT. Translation gives CSATKQGYGNQPQHF.

As for this clonotype: With a much larger clone just one base away, this may be a read error. The chain has TRBV29-1 and TRBJ2-1; maybe TRBD2 (6 bases). This CDR3 is built from 14 residues. Germline V CDR1 and CDR2: SQVTM, ANQGSEA. V shed 4 bases and J shed 8 bases, with 18 bases lying between them. The CDR3 DNA follows: TGCAGCGTTGGGGGGGAATACCCGAACGATGAGCAGTTCTTC. Translation gives CSVGGEYPNDEQFF.

Details on this clonotype: This may stem from a read error, because a much larger clone lies one nucleotide away. The genes are TRBV7-2 and TRBJ2-7, with a possible D match to TRBD1 (6 bases). Germline lookup yields CDR1 SGHTA and CDR2 FQGNSA. The CDR3 is 14 residues long. The CDR3 nucleotides read TGTGCCAGCAGGGCGACAGGCGCTACCTACGGGCAGTACTTC. Its protein product is CASRATGATYGQYF.